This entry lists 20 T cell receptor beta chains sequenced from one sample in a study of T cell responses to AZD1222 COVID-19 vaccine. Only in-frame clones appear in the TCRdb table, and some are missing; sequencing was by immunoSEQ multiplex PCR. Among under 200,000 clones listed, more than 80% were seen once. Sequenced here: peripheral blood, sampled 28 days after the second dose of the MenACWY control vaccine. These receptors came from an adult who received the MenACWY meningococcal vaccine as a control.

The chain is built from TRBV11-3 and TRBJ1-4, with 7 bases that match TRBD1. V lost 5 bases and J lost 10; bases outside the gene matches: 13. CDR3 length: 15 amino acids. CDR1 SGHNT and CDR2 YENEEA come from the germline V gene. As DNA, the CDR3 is TGTGCCAGCAGCCCAGATGGTCAGGGGGAAGGAAAACTGTTTTTT. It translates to CASSPDGQGEGKLFF.

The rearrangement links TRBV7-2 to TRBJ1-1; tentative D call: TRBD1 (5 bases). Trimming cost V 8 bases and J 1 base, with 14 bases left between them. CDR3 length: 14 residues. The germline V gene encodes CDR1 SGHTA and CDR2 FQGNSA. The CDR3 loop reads CASLRGGENTEAFF. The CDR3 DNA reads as TGTGCCAGCCTACGGGGGGGAGAGAACACTGAAGCTTTCTTT.

CDR3 residues: CASSLEGNNYGYTF. CDR3 in DNA: TGTGCCAGCAGCTTAGAGGGTAACAACTATGGCTACACCTTC. This chain uses TRBV7-8 with TRBJ1-2; D is unclear. Looked up from germline, CDR1 is SGHVS and CDR2 is FQNEAQ. This CDR3 is built from 14 residues. V was trimmed by 1 base and J by 2 bases, leaving 8 bases between them.

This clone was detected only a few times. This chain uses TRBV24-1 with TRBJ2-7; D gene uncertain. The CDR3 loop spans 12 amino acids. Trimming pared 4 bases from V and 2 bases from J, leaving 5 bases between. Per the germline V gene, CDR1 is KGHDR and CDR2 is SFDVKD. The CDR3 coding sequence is TGTGCCACCAGTGACGAGACCTACGAGCAGTACTTC. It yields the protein CATSDETYEQYF.

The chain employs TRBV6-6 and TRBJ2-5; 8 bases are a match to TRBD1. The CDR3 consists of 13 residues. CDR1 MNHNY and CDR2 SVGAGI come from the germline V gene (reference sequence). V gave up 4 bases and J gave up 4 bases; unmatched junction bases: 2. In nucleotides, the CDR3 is TGTGCCAGCAGTTTAGACAGGGGAGAGACCCAGTACTTC. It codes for CASSLDRGETQYF.

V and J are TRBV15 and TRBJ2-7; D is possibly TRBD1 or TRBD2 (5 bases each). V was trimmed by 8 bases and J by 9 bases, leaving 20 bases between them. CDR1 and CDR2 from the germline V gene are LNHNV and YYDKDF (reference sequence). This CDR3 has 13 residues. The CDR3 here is CATGASRDARQYF. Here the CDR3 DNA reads TGTGCCACCGGTGCCTCCCGGGACGCGAGGCAGTACTTC.

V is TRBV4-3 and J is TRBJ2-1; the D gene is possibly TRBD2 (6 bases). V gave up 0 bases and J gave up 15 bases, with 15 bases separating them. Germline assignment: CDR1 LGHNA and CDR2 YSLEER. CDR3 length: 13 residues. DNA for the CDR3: TGCGCCAGCAGCCAAGATCGGAGGGCTGTGAGGTTCTTC. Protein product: CASSQDRRAVRFF.

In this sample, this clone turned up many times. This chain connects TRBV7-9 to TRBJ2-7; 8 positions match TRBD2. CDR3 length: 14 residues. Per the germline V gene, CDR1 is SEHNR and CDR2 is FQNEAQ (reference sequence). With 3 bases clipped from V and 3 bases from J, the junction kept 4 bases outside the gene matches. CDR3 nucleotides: TGTGCCAGCAGCTTTCCGGGACTAGGCTACGAGCAGTACTTC. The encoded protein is CASSFPGLGYEQYF.

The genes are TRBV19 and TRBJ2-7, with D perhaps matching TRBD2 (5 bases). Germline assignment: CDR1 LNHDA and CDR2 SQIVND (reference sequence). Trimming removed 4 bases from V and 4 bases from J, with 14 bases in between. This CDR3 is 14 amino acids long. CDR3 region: CASSRRFRGYEQYF. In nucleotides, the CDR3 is TGTGCCAGTAGTAGGAGGTTTAGAGGGTACGAGCAGTACTTC.

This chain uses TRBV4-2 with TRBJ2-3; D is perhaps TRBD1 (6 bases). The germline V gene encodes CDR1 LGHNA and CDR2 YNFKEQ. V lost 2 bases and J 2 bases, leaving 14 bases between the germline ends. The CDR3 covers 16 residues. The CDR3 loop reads CASSQTQQGSTDTQYF. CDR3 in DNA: TGTGCCAGCAGCCAAACGCAACAGGGCTCCACAGATACGCAGTATTTT.

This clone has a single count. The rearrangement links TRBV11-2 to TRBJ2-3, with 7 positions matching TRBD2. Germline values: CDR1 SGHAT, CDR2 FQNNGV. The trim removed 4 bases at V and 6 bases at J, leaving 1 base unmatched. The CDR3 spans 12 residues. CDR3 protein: CASSSAGDTQYF. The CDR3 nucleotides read TGTGCCAGCAGCTCAGCGGGGGATACGCAGTATTTT.

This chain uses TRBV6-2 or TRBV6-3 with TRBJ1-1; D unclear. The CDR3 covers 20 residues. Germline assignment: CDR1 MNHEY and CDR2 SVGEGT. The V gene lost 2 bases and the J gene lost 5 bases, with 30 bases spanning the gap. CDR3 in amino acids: CASSYLFRGSSGSAGTEAFF. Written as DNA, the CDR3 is TGTGCCAGCAGTTACCTTTTCCGCGGGAGCTCTGGGTCGGCGGGGACTGAAGCTTTCTTT.

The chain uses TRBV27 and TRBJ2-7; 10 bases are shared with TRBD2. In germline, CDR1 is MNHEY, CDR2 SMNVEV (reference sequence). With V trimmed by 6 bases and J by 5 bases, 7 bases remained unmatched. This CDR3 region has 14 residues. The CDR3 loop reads CASRATSGINEQYF. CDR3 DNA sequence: TGTGCCAGCAGGGCCACTAGCGGGATCAACGAGCAGTACTTC.

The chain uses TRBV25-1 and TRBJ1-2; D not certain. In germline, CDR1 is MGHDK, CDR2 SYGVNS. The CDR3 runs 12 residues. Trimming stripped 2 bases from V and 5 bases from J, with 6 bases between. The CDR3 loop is CASSELGYGYTF. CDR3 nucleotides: TGTGCCAGCAGTGAACTCGGGTATGGCTACACCTTC.

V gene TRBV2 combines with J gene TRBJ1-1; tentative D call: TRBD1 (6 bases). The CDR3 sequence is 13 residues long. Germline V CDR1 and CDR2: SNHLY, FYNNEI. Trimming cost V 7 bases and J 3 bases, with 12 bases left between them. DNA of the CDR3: TGTGCCAGCAAATGGAACAGGGACACTGAAGCTTTCTTT. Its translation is CASKWNRDTEAFF.

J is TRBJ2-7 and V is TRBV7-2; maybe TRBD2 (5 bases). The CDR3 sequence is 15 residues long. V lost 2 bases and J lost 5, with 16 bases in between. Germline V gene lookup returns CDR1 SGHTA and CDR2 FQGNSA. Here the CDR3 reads CASSLSTVGIHEQYF. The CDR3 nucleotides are TGTGCCAGCAGCTTAAGTACCGTCGGGATCCACGAGCAGTACTTC.

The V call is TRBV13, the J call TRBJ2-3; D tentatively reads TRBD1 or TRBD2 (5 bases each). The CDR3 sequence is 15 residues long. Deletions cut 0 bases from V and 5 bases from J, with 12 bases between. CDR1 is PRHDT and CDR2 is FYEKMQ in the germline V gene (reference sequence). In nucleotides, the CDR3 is TGTGCCAGCAGCTTAGGTGGGGGAGCCGGAGATACGCAGTATTTT. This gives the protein CASSLGGGAGDTQYF.

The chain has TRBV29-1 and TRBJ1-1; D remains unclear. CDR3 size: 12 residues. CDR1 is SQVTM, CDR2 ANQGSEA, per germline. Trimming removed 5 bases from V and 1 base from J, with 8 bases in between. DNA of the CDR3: TGCAGCGTTTGGACGGGGAACACTGAAGCTTTCTTT. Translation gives CSVWTGNTEAFF.

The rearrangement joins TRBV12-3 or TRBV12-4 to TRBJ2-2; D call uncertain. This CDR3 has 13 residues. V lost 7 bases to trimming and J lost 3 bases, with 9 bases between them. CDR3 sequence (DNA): TGTGCCAGCAACATACTGGACACCGGGGAGCTGTTTTTT. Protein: CASNILDTGELFF.

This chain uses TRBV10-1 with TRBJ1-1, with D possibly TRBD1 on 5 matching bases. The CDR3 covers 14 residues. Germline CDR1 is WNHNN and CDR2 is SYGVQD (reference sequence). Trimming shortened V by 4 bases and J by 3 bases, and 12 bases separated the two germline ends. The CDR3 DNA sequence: TGCGCCAGCAGTGTTCGGCAGGGAGACACTGAAGCTTTCTTT. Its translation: CASSVRQGDTEAFF.